These T cell receptor beta chains were read from a single sample in a study of CD8 T cells in Susac syndrome. TCRdb re-derived calls from the immunoSEQ multiplex PCR reads in MiXCR, one entry per CDR3 protein. Of about 130,000 distinct CDR3 sequences in the sample, approximately 94% are singletons; the top ten hold about 0.13%. Sequencing used CD4+ T cells from PBMCs. Receptors originate from a human donor with multiple sclerosis. Each CDR3 is given with its conserved first and last residue. The D gene is left open where the match is weak.

cdr3_aa,v_call,j_call,d_call
CSAGRGQETQYF,TRBV20-1,TRBJ2-5,-
CATRDSDRANYGYTF,TRBV15,TRBJ1-2,-
CSVAIGGDTGELFF,TRBV29-1,TRBJ2-2,-
CASSVSGGGGASTEAFF,TRBV18,TRBJ1-1,TRBD1
CAISESTDNYGYTF,TRBV10-3,TRBJ1-2,-
CASSSAGSTDTQYF,TRBV7-9,TRBJ2-3,-
CASCSTRGSLGYTF,TRBV27,TRBJ1-2,-
CSASRAIERESDTQYF,TRBV20-1,TRBJ2-3,TRBD2
CASSPYGLAYEQYF,TRBV7-2,TRBJ2-7,TRBD2
CASSLGSSNYGYTF,TRBV12-3/TRBV12-4,TRBJ1-2,-
CASRRGDYEQYF,TRBV2,TRBJ2-7,TRBD2
CASSSSPGLESVDEQYF,TRBV12-3/TRBV12-4,TRBJ2-7,TRBD2
CASSTTRGDTGELFF,TRBV7-6,TRBJ2-2,TRBD2
CAWSRGEGHQPQHF,TRBV30,TRBJ1-5,-
CASSQVGRGTDTQYF,TRBV4-3,TRBJ2-3,-
CASSLEAGLYEQFF,TRBV5-1,TRBJ2-1,TRBD2
CASSTGPGGEQYF,TRBV7-9,TRBJ2-7,-
CASSDGLGNEQFF,TRBV2,TRBJ2-1,-
CASSLTTGETQYF,TRBV7-9,TRBJ2-5,-
CASSPTGGQGKKLFF,TRBV18,TRBJ1-4,TRBD1
CASSLGAGNPSGNTIYF,TRBV5-4,TRBJ1-3,-
CASSVVVKGEQYF,TRBV3-1,TRBJ2-7,-
CAWSRPDTQYF,TRBV30,TRBJ2-3,-
CASSPLPGGYTF,TRBV25-1,TRBJ1-2,-
CASSLLPRQTNEQFF,TRBV5-1,TRBJ2-1,-
CASSHGLGSTDTQYF,TRBV6-5,TRBJ2-3,-
CASPIPGLATSEQFF,TRBV18,TRBJ2-1,TRBD2
CASSQGGGWGPVGANVLTF,TRBV4-2,TRBJ2-6,-
CASTSSGGTFYGYTF,TRBV6-1,TRBJ1-2,-
CASSSLGSLRLYEQYF,TRBV7-9,TRBJ2-7,-
CASSVGRGRAGELFF,TRBV7-2,TRBJ2-2,-